The rows below give T cell receptor beta chains drawn from one sample of a study of OX40 agonist ivuxolimab in advanced cancers. Measured with immunoSEQ multiplex PCR; TCRdb has only the in-frame clones, and not every one. This table has 55,000 or so clones, 70% to 90% appearing once. Specimen: CD4+ or CD8+ T cells sorted from blood, collected in a trial of the OX40 agonist ivuxolimab. These receptors were collected from an adult with an advanced solid tumor such as melanoma, head and neck, liver or kidney cancer. Each CDR3 is given with its conserved first and last residue. A D gene is named only where the DNA matches it firmly. The size entry is marked missing in some rows and otherwise reads once, few, many or a size class.

D	V	J	size	CDR3
.	TRBV4-2	TRBJ2-6	.	CASSPQTSSGANVLTF
.	TRBV5-1	TRBJ2-3	.	CASRVRGGQDTQYF
TRBD1	TRBV10-1	TRBJ2-2	.	CASTLSGGTGELFF
TRBD2	TRBV5-1	TRBJ2-5	.	CTSSLVPSGNNGETQYF
.	TRBV7-9	TRBJ1-5	.	CASSVIQVVSNQPQHF
TRBD2	TRBV18	TRBJ2-3	.	CASSLREGSDTQYF
.	TRBV6-5	TRBJ1-4	.	CASSYRGGNEKLFF
.	TRBV6-4	TRBJ1-1	few	CASSAKTNTEAFF
.	TRBV20-1	TRBJ2-2	.	CSAMASGELFF
TRBD1	TRBV6-1	TRBJ1-4	.	CASTPGQGYEKLFF
TRBD1	TRBV30	TRBJ1-4	.	CAWSPSEGAPDFEKLFF
.	TRBV28	TRBJ1-5	.	CASIPGGARSPQHF
.	TRBV2	TRBJ1-6	.	CASSDRGALFSPLHF
.	TRBV19	TRBJ1-2	.	CASSMSGVGYTF
TRBD2	TRBV6-6	TRBJ2-3	.	CASRLAGAETDTQYF
TRBD2	TRBV5-1	TRBJ2-2	.	CASSLTSGGPAGELFF
TRBD1	TRBV2	TRBJ2-7	.	CASNGQGENEQYF
.	TRBV6-6	TRBJ2-2	.	CASRNWWGAGTGELFF
TRBD1	TRBV7-9	TRBJ1-1	.	CASSLVSPRRQGFFAEAFF
.	TRBV14	TRBJ1-2	.	CASSQETDYGYTF
.	TRBV2	TRBJ1-2	few	CASSVRQGDGYTF
.	TRBV14	TRBJ1-6	.	CASSQEISNSYNSPLHF
.	TRBV7-9	TRBJ1-1	once	CASTADPIDTEAFF